The 9 T cell receptor beta chains in this list originate from one sample, sequenced in a study of cytomegalovirus exposure and HLA in healthy donors (dated by TCRdb to about 2017). Libraries were constructed by the immunoSEQ multiplex PCR assay. A mixture of 60 forward primers for TCR Vbeta segments and 13 reverse primers for TCR Jbeta segments was used in the multiplex PCR. This is the immuneACCESS table as TCRdb keeps it, with only in-frame sequences that have V and J called. A part of the clones is gone; compared with another copy, unresolved V genes explain less than half, and the rest is unexplained. The sample contains 150,000 to 200,000 clones, roughly 77% of them found a single time. The ten top clones hold around 8% of the sample. What was sequenced was PBMCs. These receptors originate from a woman aged 40 to 50 in good health and CMV-seropositive.

In nucleotides, the CDR3 is TGTGCCAGCAGTTTCAGGATTAGCAATCAGCCCCAGCATTTT. This sequence encodes CASSFRISNQPQHF. The chain combines TRBV27 with TRBJ1-5; no clear D gene. CDR1 MNHEY and CDR2 SMNVEV come from the germline V gene (reference sequence). The CDR3 totals 14 residues. V lost 3 bases and J lost 0, with 6 bases in between.

This clone was recorded a few times. The V gene is TRBV28, the J gene TRBJ1-2; 9 nucleotides match TRBD1. The CDR3 runs to 15 residues. V was pared by 5 bases and J by 3 bases, with 7 bases of the junction left unmatched. From germline, CDR1 is MDHEN and CDR2 SYDVKM. In nucleotides, the CDR3 is TGTGCCAGCAGTACGGAACAGGGGGCTGACTATGGCTACACCTTC. Protein: CASSTEQGADYGYTF.

The V and J genes are TRBV7-8 and TRBJ2-3; D may be TRBD1 (6 bases). From germline, CDR1 is SGHVS and CDR2 FQNEAQ. The CDR3 has 15 amino acids. V lost 1 base, J lost 4 bases, and 12 bases lay in between. CDR3 sequence (DNA): TGTGCCAGCAGCTTAGATGGCAGGGGTTCAGATACGCAGTATTTT. Translating it yields CASSLDGRGSDTQYF.

This clone was seen a few times. CDR3 loop: CASSLKRVGGELFF. CDR3 DNA sequence: TGTGCCAGCAGCTTAAAGAGGGTCGGCGGGGAGCTGTTTTTT. The chain has TRBV7-3 and TRBJ2-2; maybe TRBD2 (5 bases). Germline V gene sequence: CDR1 SGHTA, CDR2 FQGTGA. V was clipped by 1 base and J by 7 bases, with 10 bases between them. This CDR3 has 14 residues.

This chain links TRBV11-2 with TRBJ2-7, with 10 bases lining up with TRBD1. Trimming took 3 bases from V and 4 from J; bases not matched to a gene: 3. Germline lookup yields CDR1 SGHAT and CDR2 FQNNGV. The CDR3 is made up of 14 amino acids. The CDR3 reads CASSFGTGEYEQYF. DNA for the CDR3: TGTGCCAGCAGCTTCGGGACAGGGGAGTACGAGCAGTACTTC.

This chain joins TRBV6-1 and TRBJ2-7; D is possibly TRBD1 (6 bases). The germline CDR1 and CDR2 sequences are MNHNS and SASEGT. The CDR3 sequence is 19 residues long. Trimming stripped 2 bases from V and 4 bases from J, with 27 bases between. The CDR3 is CASSEPFWTATRKGYEQYF. The CDR3 DNA is TGTGCCAGCAGTGAACCATTTTGGACAGCCACGCGGAAAGGATACGAGCAGTACTTC.

This chain links TRBV5-5 with TRBJ2-5, with 10 bases aligning to TRBD2. Trimming removed 0 bases from V and 5 bases from J; junction bases left unmatched: 10. The CDR3 has 17 residues. The germline CDR1 and CDR2 sequences are SGHKS and YYEKEE (reference sequence). CDR3 bases: TGTGCCAGCAGCTTGGCCGCCCTAGCGGGAGTAGGCGAGACCCAGTACTTC. Amino acids: CASSLAALAGVGETQYF.

This sequence joins TRBV11-3 and TRBJ2-7; TRBD1 aligns across 10 bases. V was pared by 5 bases and J by 6 bases, with 7 bases of the junction left unmatched. Germline V gene sequence: CDR1 SGHNT, CDR2 YENEEA. The CDR3 sequence is 14 residues long. CDR3 bases: TGTGCCAGCAGCGCTCAGACAGGGGGCGGCGAGCAGTACTTC. Translation gives CASSAQTGGGEQYF.

In this sample, this clone turned up once. The chain couples TRBV18 to TRBJ1-1; no clear D gene. V was trimmed by 0 bases and J by 2 bases, leaving 7 bases between them. The CDR3 totals 14 residues. Germline-derived CDR1 and CDR2 are KGHSH and LQKENI. CDR3 region: CASSPPASNTEAFF. The DNA of the CDR3 is TGTGCCAGCTCACCACCAGCGAGTAACACTGAAGCTTTCTTT. Using reference TRBV18 and TRBJ1-1 for the parts outside the CDR3, the full variable domain is NAGVMQNPRHLVRRRGQEARLRCSPMKGHSHVYWYRQLPEEGLKFMVYLQKENIIDESGMPKERFSAEFPKEGPSILRIQQVVRGDSAAYFCASSPPASNTEAFFGQGTRLTVV.